Presented here are 10 T cell receptor beta chains from one specimen sequenced in a study of T cells after yellow fever vaccination (dated by TCRdb to about 2019). The library was generated by 5' RACE. Sequencing took place on an Illumina HiSeq 2500. TCRdb's own reprocessing of the public reads used fastp at Q25 and MiXCR and kept productive beta chains. Rows matching on CDR3 protein sequence are summarized as one entry with the most common DNA and genes. In this sample the table shows about 580,000 distinct CDR3 sequences, less than 20% of which occur a single time. 17% of the sample is held by the ten biggest clonotypes. The treatment or condition label on this specimen signifies: live attenuated yellow fever vaccine strain. The source was PBMCs, collected more than 4 days after the first yellow fever vaccination. The receptor set was obtained from a man between 18 and 29 years old who received the YFV17D yellow fever vaccine.

This chain links TRBV4-3 with TRBJ2-3, with D perhaps matching TRBD1 (5 bases). The CDR3 is 16 amino acids. Deletions cut 0 bases from V and 4 bases from J, with 14 bases between. CDR1 LGHNA and CDR2 YSLEER come from the germline V gene. In nucleotides, the CDR3 is TGCGCCAGCAGCCAAGATAACACGATAGGGGCAGATACGCAGTATTTT. It codes for CASSQDNTIGADTQYF.

This chain connects TRBV7-3 to TRBJ2-5; possibly TRBD1 or TRBD2 for D (5 bases each). The germline V gene encodes CDR1 SGHTA and CDR2 FQGTGA. V lost 5 bases to trimming and J lost 7 bases, with 17 bases between them. The CDR3 sequence is 14 residues long. The DNA of the CDR3 is TGTGCCAGCAGCCCAAAAGGGACCCCCGGGACCCAGTACTTC. Translation gives CASSPKGTPGTQYF.

The genes are TRBV7-9 and TRBJ2-5; 13 nucleotides line up with TRBD2. The junction had 1 base not matched to a gene; V was cut back by 4 bases and J by 2 bases. CDR1 and CDR2 (germline): SEHNR, FQNEAQ (reference sequence). The length of the CDR3 is 15 residues. CDR3 region: CASSWTSGGQETQYF. The DNA for the CDR3 is TGTGCCAGCAGCTGGACTAGCGGGGGTCAAGAGACCCAGTACTTC.

This clonotype was detected a few times. The V and J genes are TRBV15 and TRBJ2-1; 8 bases fit TRBD2. The CDR3 length is 15 residues. From germline, CDR1 is LNHNV and CDR2 YYDKDF (reference sequence). V lost 1 base to trimming and J lost 8 bases; unmatched junction nucleotides: 7. The CDR3 DNA sequence: TGTGCCACCAGCAGAGGGACCGGGGGGGGGGATGAGCAGTTCTTC. Encoded protein: CATSRGTGGGDEQFF. Filled out from reference TRBV15 and TRBJ2-1, the complete variable domain reads DAMVIQNPRYQVTQFGKPVTLSCSQTLNHNVMYWYQQKSSQAPKLLFHYYDKDFNNEADTPDNFQSRRPNTSFCFLDIRSPGLGDTAMYLCATSRGTGGGDEQFFGPGTRLTVL.

This clonotype has at least ten counts. The gene calls are TRBV6-4 and TRBJ2-3; 8 bases are shared with TRBD1. The CDR3 covers 15 residues. CDR1 MRHNA and CDR2 SNTAGT come from the germline V gene. With 0 bases clipped from V and 3 bases from J, the junction kept 2 bases outside the gene matches. The DNA for the CDR3 is TGTGCCAGCAGTGACTCTCAGGGGGCAACAGATACGCAGTATTTT. This encodes CASSDSQGATDTQYF.

The J gene is TRBJ2-1, the V gene TRBV5-1, with 9 bases aligning to TRBD1. The V segment lost 2 bases and the J segment 13 bases; nucleotides outside the gene matches: 13. The CDR3 has 15 residues. Germline V CDR1 and CDR2: SGHRS, YFSETQ. DNA of the CDR3: TGCGCCAGCAGCTTACAGGGGGCCCAAGCAAGACTCCAGTTCTTC. Encoded protein: CASSLQGAQARLQFF.

This clonotype was detected only a few times. The chain couples TRBV6-2 or TRBV6-3 to TRBJ1-1, with D tentatively TRBD1 (6 bases). There are 13 residues in the CDR3. V lost 5 bases and J 11 bases, leaving 18 bases between the germline ends. Looked up from germline, CDR1 is MNHEY and CDR2 is SVGEGT. The CDR3 DNA is TGTGCCAGCAGTCCCACCTGGGGGGACACGGCTTTCTTT. Residues: CASSPTWGDTAFF.

This clonotype was observed a handful of times. The gene calls are TRBV7-3 and TRBJ2-1, with 7 bases fitting TRBD2. Germline V gene lookup returns CDR1 SGHTA and CDR2 FQGTGA. Germline trimming cut 5 bases from V and 5 bases from J; bases unmatched to any gene: 15. CDR3 size: 17 residues. The CDR3 protein is CASSTLGWASGNNEQFF. The CDR3 nucleotides are TGTGCCAGCAGCACATTAGGGTGGGCTAGCGGTAACAATGAGCAGTTCTTC.

The rearrangement joins TRBV11-2 to TRBJ2-3, with no clear D. V lost 3 bases and J 4 bases, leaving 8 bases between the germline ends. The V gene's germline CDR1 is SGHAT and CDR2 FQNNGV. The CDR3 consists of 13 residues. CDR3 in amino acids: CASSFSYADTQYF. The CDR3 DNA reads as TGTGCCAGCAGCTTTTCCTATGCAGATACGCAGTATTTT.

This sequence joins TRBV5-8 and TRBJ1-5; 8 nucleotides agree with TRBD1. The CDR3 sequence is 15 residues long. CDR1 SGHTS and CDR2 YDEGEE come from the germline V gene. The V segment lost 2 bases and the J segment 5 bases; nucleotides outside the gene matches: 6. CDR3 nucleotide sequence: TGTGCCAGCAGCTTCCGGACAGGGAGGGATCAGCCCCAGCATTTT. It translates to CASSFRTGRDQPQHF.